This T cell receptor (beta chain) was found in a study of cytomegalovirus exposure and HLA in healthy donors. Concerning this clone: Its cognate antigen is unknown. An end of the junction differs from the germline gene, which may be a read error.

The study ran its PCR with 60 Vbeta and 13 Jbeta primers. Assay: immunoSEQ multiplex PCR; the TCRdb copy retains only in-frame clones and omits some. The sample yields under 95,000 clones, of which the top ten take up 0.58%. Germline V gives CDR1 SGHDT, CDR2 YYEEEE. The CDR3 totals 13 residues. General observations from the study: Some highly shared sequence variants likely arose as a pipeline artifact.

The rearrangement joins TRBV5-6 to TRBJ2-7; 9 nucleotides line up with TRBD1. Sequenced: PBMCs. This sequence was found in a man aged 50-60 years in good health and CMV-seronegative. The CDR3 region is CASSLSGQGKYGF. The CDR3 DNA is TGTGCCAGCAGCTTGTCGGGACAGGGAAAATACGGGTTC.